The present T cell receptor (beta chain) was sequenced within a study of blood T cell repertoires in COVID-19. About the research overall: T cells, B-cell-depleted T cells, or PBMCs provided the cDNA or gDNA that served as material.

In the authors' methods: Cell counts per sample came from amplifying reference gene primers. Using immunoSEQ multiplex PCR, the repertoire was profiled, and TCRdb retains in-frame clones only, with some absent. V, J and clone size are those of that table, while D and trimming were read from the DNA. This sample yields a few hundred thousand clones, of which about 82% are seen a single time; around 12% belongs to the top ten. The CDR3 runs to 15 residues. Germline CDR1 is SGHNT and CDR2 is YYREEE (reference sequence). The V and J ends lost 7 bases and 4 bases, in that order; junction bases with no gene match: 13.

V and J are TRBV5-4 and TRBJ1-1; TRBD1 matches at 7 bases. Sequencing used peripheral blood. The sequence derives from an elderly man with acute or convalescent COVID-19. CDR3 in DNA: TGTGCCAGCTCCCCGTCCACAGGGGAAAGCACTGAAGCTTTCTTT. This gives the protein CASSPSTGESTEAFF.